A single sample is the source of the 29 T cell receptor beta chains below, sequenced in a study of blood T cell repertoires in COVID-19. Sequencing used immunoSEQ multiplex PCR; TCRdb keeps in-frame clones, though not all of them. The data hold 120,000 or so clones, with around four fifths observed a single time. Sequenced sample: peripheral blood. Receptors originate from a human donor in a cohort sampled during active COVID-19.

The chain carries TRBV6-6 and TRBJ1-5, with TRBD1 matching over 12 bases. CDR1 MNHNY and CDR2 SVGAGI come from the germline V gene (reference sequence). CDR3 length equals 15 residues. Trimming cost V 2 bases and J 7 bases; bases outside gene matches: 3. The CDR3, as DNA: TGTGCCAGCAGTTACGGGACAGGGGGCAGGCAGCCCCAGCATTTT. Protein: CASSYGTGGRQPQHF.

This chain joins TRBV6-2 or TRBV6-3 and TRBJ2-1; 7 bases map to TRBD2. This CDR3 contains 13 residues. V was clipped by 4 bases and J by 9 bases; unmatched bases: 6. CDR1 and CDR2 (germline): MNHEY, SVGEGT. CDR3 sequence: CASSWTRMVEQFF. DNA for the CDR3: TGTGCCAGCAGTTGGACTAGAATGGTTGAGCAGTTCTTC.

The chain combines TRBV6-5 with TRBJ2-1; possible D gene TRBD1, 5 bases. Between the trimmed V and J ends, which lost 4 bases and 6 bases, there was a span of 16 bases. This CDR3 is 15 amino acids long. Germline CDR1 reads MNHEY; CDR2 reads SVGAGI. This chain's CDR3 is CASSWKGRLINEQFF. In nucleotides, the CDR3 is TGTGCCAGCAGTTGGAAGGGGCGCTTGATCAATGAGCAGTTCTTC.

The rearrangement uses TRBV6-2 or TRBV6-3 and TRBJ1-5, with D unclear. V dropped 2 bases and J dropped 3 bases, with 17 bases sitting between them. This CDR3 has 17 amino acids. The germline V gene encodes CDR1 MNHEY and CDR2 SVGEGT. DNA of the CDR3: TGTGCCAGCAGTTACCCCAAGAGGTCGGCAGACAATCAGCCCCAGCATTTT. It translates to CASSYPKRSADNQPQHF.

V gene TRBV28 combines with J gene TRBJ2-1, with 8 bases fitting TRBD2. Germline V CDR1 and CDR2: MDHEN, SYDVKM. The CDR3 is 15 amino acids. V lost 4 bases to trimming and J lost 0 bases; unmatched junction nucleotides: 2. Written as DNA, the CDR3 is TGTGCCAGCAGTTCGGGACTAGTCTCCTACAATGAGCAGTTCTTC. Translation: CASSSGLVSYNEQFF. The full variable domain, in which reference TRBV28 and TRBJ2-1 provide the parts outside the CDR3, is DVKVTQSSRYLVKRTGEKVFLECVQDMDHENMFWYRQDPGLGLRLIYFSYDVKMKEKGDIPEGYSVSREKKERFSLILESASTNQTSMYLCASSSGLVSYNEQFFGPGTRLTVL.

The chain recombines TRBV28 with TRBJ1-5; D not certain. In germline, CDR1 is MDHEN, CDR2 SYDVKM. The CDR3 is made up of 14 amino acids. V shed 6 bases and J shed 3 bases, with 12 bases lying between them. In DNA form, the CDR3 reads TGTGCCAGCAGGTTCGGGGTCCTCAATCAGCCCCAGCATTTT. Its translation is CASRFGVLNQPQHF.

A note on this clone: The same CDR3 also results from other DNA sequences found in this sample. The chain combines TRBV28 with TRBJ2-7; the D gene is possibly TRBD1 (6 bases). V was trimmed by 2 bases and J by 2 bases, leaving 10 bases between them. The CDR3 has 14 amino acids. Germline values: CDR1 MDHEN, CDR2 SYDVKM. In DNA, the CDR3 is TGTGCCAGCAGTTTAACTACAGGGACCTACGAGCAGTACTTC. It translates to CASSLTTGTYEQYF.

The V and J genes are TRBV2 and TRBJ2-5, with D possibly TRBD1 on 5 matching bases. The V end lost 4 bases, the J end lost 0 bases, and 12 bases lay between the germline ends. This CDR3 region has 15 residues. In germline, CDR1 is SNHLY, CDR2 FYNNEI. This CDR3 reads CASSVWTPYQETQYF. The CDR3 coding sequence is TGTGCCAGCAGTGTGTGGACACCGTACCAAGAGACCCAGTACTTC.

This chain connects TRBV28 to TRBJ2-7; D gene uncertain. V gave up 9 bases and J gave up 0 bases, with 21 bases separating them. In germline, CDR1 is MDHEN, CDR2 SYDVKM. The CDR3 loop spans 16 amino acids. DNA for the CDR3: TGTGCCAGTACCCCCCCGGTTCTAACGAGCTCCTACGAGCAGTACTTC. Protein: CASTPPVLTSSYEQYF.

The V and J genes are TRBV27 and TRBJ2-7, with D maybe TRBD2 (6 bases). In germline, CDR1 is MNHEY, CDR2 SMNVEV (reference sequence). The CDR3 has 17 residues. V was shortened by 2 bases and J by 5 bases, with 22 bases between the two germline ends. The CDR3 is CASSLILFGGTPHEQYF. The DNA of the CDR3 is TGTGCCAGCAGTTTAATACTATTTGGGGGGACCCCCCACGAGCAGTACTTC.

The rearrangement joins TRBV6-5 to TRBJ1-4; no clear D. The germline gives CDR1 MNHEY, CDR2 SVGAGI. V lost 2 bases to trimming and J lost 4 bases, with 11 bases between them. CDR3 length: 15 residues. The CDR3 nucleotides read TGTGCCAGCAGTTACGGAGCCCCTGGTAATGAAAAACTGTTTTTT. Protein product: CASSYGAPGNEKLFF.

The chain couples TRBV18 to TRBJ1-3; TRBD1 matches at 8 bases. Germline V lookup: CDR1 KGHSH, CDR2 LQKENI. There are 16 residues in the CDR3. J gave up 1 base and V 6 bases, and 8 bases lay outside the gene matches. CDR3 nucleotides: TGTGCCAGCTCCCCTACCGGGACAGGATCTGGAAACACCATATATTTT. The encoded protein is CASSPTGTGSGNTIYF.

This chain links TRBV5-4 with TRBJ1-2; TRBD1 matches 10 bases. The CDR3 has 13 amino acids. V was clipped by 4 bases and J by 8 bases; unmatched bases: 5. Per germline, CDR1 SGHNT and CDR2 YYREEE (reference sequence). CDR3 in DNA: TGTGCCAGCAGCCTGACAGGGGGCGACGGCTACACCTTC. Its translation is CASSLTGGDGYTF.

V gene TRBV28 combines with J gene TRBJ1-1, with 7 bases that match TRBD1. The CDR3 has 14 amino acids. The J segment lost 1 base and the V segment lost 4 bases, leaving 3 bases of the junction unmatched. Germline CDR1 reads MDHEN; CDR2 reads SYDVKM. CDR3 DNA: TGTGCCAGCAGTTACAGGGGAGCGAACACTGAAGCTTTCTTT. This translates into CASSYRGANTEAFF.

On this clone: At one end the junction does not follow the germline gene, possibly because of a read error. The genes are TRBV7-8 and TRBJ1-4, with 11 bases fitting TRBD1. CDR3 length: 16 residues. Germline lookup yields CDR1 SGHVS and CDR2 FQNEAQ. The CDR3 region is CANSLISGTGGEKLFF. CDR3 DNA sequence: TGTGCCAACAGCCTAATCTCCGGGACAGGGGGTGAAAAACTGTTTTTT.

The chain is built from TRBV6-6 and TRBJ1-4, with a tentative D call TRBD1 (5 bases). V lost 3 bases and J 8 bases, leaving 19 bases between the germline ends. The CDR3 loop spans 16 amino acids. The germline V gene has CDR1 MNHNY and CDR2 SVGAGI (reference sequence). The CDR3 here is CASSYLRPGPTEKLFF. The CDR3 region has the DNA TGTGCCAGCAGTTATTTGAGGCCAGGGCCCACCGAAAAACTGTTTTTT.

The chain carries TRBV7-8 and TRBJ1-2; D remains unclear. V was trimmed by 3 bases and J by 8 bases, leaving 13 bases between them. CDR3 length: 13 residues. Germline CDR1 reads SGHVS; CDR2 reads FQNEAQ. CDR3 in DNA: TGTGCCAGCAGCTTGGCTCAGGATAGGGGCTACACCTTC. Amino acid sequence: CASSLAQDRGYTF.

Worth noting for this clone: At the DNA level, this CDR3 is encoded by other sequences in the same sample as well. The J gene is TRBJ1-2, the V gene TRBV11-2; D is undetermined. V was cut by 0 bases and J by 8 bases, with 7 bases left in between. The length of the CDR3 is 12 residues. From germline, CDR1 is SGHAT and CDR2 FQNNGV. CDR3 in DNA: TGTGCCAGCAGCTTAGAGAGTACCGGCTACACCTTC. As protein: CASSLESTGYTF.

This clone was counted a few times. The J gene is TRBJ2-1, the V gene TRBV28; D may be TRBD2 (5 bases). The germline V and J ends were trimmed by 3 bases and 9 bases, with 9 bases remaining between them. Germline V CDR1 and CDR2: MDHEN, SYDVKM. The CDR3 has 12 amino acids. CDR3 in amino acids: CASSFEAGEQFF. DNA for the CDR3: TGTGCCAGCAGTTTTGAGGCGGGTGAGCAGTTCTTC.

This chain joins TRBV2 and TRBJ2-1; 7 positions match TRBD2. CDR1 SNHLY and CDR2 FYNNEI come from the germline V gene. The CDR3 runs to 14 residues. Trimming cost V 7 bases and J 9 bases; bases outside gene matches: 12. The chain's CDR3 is CASNGLAAISEQFF. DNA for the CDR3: TGTGCCAGCAATGGTCTAGCGGCCATTTCTGAGCAGTTCTTC. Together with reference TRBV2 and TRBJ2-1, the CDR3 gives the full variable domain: EPEVTQTPSHQVTQMGQEVILRCVPISNHLYFYWYRQILGQKVEFLVSFYNNEISEKSEIFDDQFSVERPDGSNFTLKIRSTKLEDSAMYFCASNGLAAISEQFFGPGTRLTVL.

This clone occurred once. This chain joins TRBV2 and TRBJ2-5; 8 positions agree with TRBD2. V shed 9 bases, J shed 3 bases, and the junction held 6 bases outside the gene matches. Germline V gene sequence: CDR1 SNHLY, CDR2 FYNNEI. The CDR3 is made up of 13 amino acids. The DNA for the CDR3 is TGTGCCAGGACCCTACTAGCGGAAGAGACCCAGTACTTC. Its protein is CARTLLAEETQYF.

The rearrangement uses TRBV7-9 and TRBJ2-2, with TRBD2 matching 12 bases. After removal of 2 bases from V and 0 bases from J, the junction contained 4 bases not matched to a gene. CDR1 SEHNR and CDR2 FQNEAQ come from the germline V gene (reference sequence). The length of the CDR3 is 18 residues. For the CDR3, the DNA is TGTGCCAGCAGCTTAAGCCTAGCGGGGGGGCCGAACACCGGGGAGCTGTTTTTT. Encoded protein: CASSLSLAGGPNTGELFF.

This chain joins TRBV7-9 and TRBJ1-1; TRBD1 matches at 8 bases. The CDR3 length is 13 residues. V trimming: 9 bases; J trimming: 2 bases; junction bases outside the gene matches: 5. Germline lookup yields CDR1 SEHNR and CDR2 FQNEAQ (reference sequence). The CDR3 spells CASRTGQNTEAFF. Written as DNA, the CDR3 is TGTGCCAGTAGGACAGGGCAAAACACTGAAGCTTTCTTT.

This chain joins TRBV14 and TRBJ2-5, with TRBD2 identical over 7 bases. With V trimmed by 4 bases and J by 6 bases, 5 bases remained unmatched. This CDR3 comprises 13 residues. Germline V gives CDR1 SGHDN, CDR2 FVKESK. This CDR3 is CASSLTSDQTQYF. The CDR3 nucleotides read TGTGCCAGCAGCCTCACTAGCGACCAGACCCAGTACTTC.

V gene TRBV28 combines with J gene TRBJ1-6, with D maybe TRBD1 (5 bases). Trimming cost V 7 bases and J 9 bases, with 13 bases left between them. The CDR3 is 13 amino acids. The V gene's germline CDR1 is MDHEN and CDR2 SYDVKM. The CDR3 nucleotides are TGTGCCAGCACCCCCCCCCAGGGTTCACCCCTCCACTTT. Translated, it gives CASTPPQGSPLHF.

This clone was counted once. Here the CDR3 reads CASSLVGGRSYNEQFF. CDR3 coding DNA: TGTGCCAGCAGCTTAGTAGGCGGGCGATCCTACAATGAGCAGTTCTTC. The chain has TRBV7-9 and TRBJ2-1; perhaps TRBD2 as D (5 bases). Trimming removed 1 base from V and 1 base from J, with 11 bases in between. This CDR3 region has 16 residues. CDR1 is SEHNR, CDR2 FQNEAQ, per germline (reference sequence).

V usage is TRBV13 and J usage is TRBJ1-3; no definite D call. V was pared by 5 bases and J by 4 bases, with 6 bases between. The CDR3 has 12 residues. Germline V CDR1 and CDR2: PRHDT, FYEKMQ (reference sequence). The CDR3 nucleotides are TGTGCCAGCAGCCCTCCCGGAAACACCATATATTTT. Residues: CASSPPGNTIYF. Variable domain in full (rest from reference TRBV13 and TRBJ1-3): AAGVIQSPRHLIKEKRETATLKCYPIPRHDTVYWYQQGPGQDPQFLISFYEKMQSDKGSIPDRFSAQQFSDYHSELNMSSLELGDSALYFCASSPPGNTIYFGEGSWLTVV.

The CDR3 spells CAWSPDYTGELFF. The CDR3 bases are TGTGCCTGGAGCCCAGATTACACCGGGGAGCTGTTTTTT. This chain uses TRBV30 with TRBJ2-2, with no clear D. Germline assignment: CDR1 GTSNPN and CDR2 SVGIG (reference sequence). The ends were cut back, 3 bases at V and 3 bases at J, with 8 bases in the middle. This CDR3 has 13 amino acids.

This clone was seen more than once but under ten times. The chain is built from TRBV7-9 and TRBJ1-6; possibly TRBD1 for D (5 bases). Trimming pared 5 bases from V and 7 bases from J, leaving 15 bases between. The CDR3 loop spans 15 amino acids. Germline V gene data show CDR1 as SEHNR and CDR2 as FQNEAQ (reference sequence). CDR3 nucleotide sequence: TGTGCCAGCAGCCCTGGGGCCGGGGGGAATTCACCCCTCCACTTT. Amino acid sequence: CASSPGAGGNSPLHF.